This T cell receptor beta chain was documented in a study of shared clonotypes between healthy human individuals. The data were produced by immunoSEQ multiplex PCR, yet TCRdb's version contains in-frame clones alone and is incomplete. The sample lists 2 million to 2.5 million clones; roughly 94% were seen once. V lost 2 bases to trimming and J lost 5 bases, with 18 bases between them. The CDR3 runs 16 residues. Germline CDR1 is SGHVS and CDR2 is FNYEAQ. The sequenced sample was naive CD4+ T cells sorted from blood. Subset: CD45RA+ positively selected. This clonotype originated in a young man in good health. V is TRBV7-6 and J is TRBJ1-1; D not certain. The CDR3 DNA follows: TGTGCCAGCAGCTTAATACAAGTAGGTGGTGCGACTGAAGCTTTCTTT. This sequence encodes CASSLIQVGGATEAFF. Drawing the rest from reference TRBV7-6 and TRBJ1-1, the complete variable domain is GAGVSQSPRYKVTKRGQDVALRCDPISGHVSLYWYRQALGQGPEFLTYFNYEAQQDKSGLPNDRFSAERPEGSISTLTIQRTEQRDSAMYRCASSLIQVGGATEAFFGQGTRLTVV.